This TCR beta chain came from a study of T cells in Graves' hyperthyroidism and ophthalmopathy. Turning to the study itself: Peripheral blood samples were taken at initial diagnosis, prior to any treatment. The study's findings and limits: A 13 V-J model separated ophthalmopathy from stable hyperthyroidism. Among thyroid clonotypes expanded above 0.001, most also appeared in blood.

The study defined stable Graves' hyperthyroidism as no ophthalmopathy progression within 18 months. This CDR3 region has 16 residues. Germline-derived CDR1 and CDR2 are SGDLS and YYNGEE. V lost 6 bases and J 2 bases, leaving 21 bases between the germline ends. There were TCR beta CDR3 regions amplified from RNA transcripts. Initially, a first-round RT-PCR of the TCR CDR3 employed the HTBI primer set. TCRdb ran MiXCR on the multiplex PCR reads and lists one entry per CDR3 protein. The sample lists 300,000 to 350,000 distinct CDR3 sequences; around 23% were seen once. This clonotype was seen repeatedly, ten times or more. Its antigen is not identified.

Sequenced input: blood. The chain has TRBV9 and TRBJ2-7, with D perhaps TRBD2 (6 bases). This receptor was taken from a woman aged 45-65 years with Graves' hyperthyroidism. CDR3 amino acids: CASTPDGGFSTYEQYF. For the CDR3, the DNA is TGTGCCAGCACCCCGGACGGGGGTTTCTCTACCTACGAGCAGTACTTC.